These 3 T cell receptor beta chains came from one sample sequenced in a study of blood T cell repertoires in COVID-19. Repertoires were generated with immunoSEQ multiplex PCR, while TCRdb's copy carries only in-frame clones and drops some. This sample yields approximately 140,000 clones, of which 85% to 90% are seen a single time; over 1.5% belongs to the top ten. The specimen sequenced was peripheral blood. The source of these receptors is an older woman with acute or convalescent COVID-19.

This clone was detected only once. This rearrangement joins TRBV18 to TRBJ1-1; 8 bases line up with TRBD1. This CDR3 is 14 amino acids long. Germline V gene sequence: CDR1 KGHSH, CDR2 LQKENI. V lost 4 bases, J lost 1 base, and 2 bases stayed unmatched. Here the CDR3 DNA reads TGTGCCAGCTCACTGGGGACAGGGAACACTGAAGCTTTCTTT. Its protein is CASSLGTGNTEAFF.

The chain links TRBV7-8 to TRBJ2-2; 7 bases are shared with TRBD1. CDR3 length equals 14 residues. Trimming took 3 bases from V and 5 from J; bases not matched to a gene: 3. Germline assignment: CDR1 SGHVS and CDR2 FQNEAQ. For the CDR3, the DNA is TGTGCCAGCAGCTTCCGACAGGGTACCGGGGAGCTGTTTTTT. It yields the protein CASSFRQGTGELFF.

This clone was detected only a few times. The chain links TRBV28 to TRBJ2-7; D is possibly TRBD1 (6 bases). The length of the CDR3 is 13 residues. In germline, CDR1 is MDHEN, CDR2 SYDVKM. Trimming removed 9 bases from V and 7 bases from J, with 19 bases in between. Here the CDR3 reads CASKKQGGGEQYF. In DNA, the CDR3 is TGTGCCAGTAAGAAACAGGGTGGTGGGGAGCAGTACTTC.